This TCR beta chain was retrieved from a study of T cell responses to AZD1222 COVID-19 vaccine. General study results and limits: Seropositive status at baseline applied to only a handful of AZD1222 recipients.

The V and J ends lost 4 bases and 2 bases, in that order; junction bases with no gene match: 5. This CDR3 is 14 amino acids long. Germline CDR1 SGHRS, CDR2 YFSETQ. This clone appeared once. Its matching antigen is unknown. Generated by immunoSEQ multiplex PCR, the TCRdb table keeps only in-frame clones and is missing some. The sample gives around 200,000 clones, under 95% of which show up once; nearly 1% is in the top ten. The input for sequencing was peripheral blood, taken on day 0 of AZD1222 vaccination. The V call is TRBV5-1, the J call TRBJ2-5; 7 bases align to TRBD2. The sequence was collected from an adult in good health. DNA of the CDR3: TGCGCCAGCAGCCGGCGGGGGTGGCAAGAGACCCAGTACTTC. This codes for CASSRRGWQETQYF.